These 4 T cell receptor beta chains originate from one sample sequenced in a study of T-cell reconstitution after alpha-beta-depleted transplantation in children. This sample's TCRbeta library carried unique molecular identifier barcodes. Via MiXCR, TCRdb re-called the PCR reads, giving one row per CDR3 protein. The top ten clones hold roughly a third of a sample with some 200,000 distinct CDR3 sequences, 7.5% to 9.5% of them seen once. The specimen comprised PBMCs, mostly from graft donor cells, sampled 360 days after TCRalphabeta/CD19-depleted stem cell transplant. Source of these receptors: a male patient aged 2 to 9 who had a stem cell transplant for acute myeloid leukemia, so the T cells may come from the graft donor.

This clonotype was counted between two and nine times. The chain has TRBV5-5 and TRBJ1-5, with no clear D. V lost 1 base, J lost 2 bases, and 19 bases lay in between. Looked up from germline, CDR1 is SGHKS and CDR2 is YYEKEE (reference sequence). The length of the CDR3 is 18 residues. The CDR3 coding sequence is TGTGCCAGCAGCTTGACAGTGACGGTGGGATATGGCAATCAGCCCCAGCATTTT. Residues: CASSLTVTVGYGNQPQHF.

This clonotype was counted at least ten times. The rearrangement joins TRBV7-6 to TRBJ2-1; 7 nucleotides align to TRBD1. Germline loops: CDR1 SGHVS, CDR2 FNYEAQ. CDR3 length: 15 amino acids. After removal of 5 bases from V and 6 bases from J, the junction contained 10 bases not matched to a gene. DNA for the CDR3: TGTGCCAGCAGCCCGAGGACAGGTGGAGGCAATGAGCAGTTCTTC. This gives the protein CASSPRTGGGNEQFF.

This clonotype was counted many times. The rearrangement links TRBV20-1 to TRBJ1-4, with TRBD1 matching over 7 bases. The CDR3 spans 15 residues. Unmatched junction bases numbered 2, after V lost 1 base and J lost 0 bases. CDR1 and CDR2 (germline): DFQATT, SNEGSKA (reference sequence). Here the CDR3 reads CSARVGTATNEKLFF. The CDR3 bases are TGCAGTGCTAGAGTGGGGACAGCAACTAATGAAAAACTGTTTTTT.

This clonotype has ten or more counts. J is TRBJ2-2 and V is TRBV7-6; maybe TRBD1 (6 bases). Germline CDR1 SGHVS, CDR2 FNYEAQ. The CDR3 extends over 14 amino acids. The V end was cut by 5 bases, the J end by 0 bases, with 7 bases between. CDR3 region: CASSGTSNTGELFF. The CDR3 DNA reads as TGTGCCAGCAGCGGGACATCGAACACCGGGGAGCTGTTTTTT. The full variable domain, completed using reference TRBV7-6 and TRBJ2-2, is GAGVSQSPRYKVTKRGQDVALRCDPISGHVSLYWYRQALGQGPEFLTYFNYEAQQDKSGLPNDRFSAERPEGSISTLTIQRTEQRDSAMYRCASSGTSNTGELFFGEGSRLTVL.